A selection of T cell receptor beta chains follows, all from one sample in a study of T cells after yellow fever vaccination. TCRdb re-analysed the 5' RACE reads in MiXCR, keeping a single row per CDR3 protein. The top ten hold roughly two fifths of the sample, which has 100,000 to 150,000 distinct CDR3 sequences, about 15% seen once. Sequenced here: CD8+ T cells sorted from PBMCs, sampled 5 days after the yellow fever booster vaccination. The receptors shown here come from a man between 18 and 35 years old who received the YFV17D yellow fever vaccine. Both conserved end residues are part of each CDR3. D genes are given only for firm matches. Where a row states a size, it is once, few, many or the class of an expanded clone; other rows omit it.

clone_size	v_call	cdr3_length	j_call	d_call	cdr3_aa	cdr3_nt
few	TRBV6-2/TRBV6-3	15	TRBJ2-7	TRBD1	CASSIGTGGNYEQYF	TGTGCCAGCAGCATCGGGACAGGGGGGAACTACGAGCAGTACTTC
NA	TRBV29-1	15	TRBJ1-2	TRBD1	CSVEDLLGTGDGYTF	TGCAGCGTTGAAGATCTTCTCGGTACAGGGGATGGCTACACCTTC
NA	TRBV11-2	13	TRBJ2-1	NA	CASSLIGGNEQFF	TGTGCCAGCAGCTTAATCGGGGGCAATGAGCAGTTCTTC
few	TRBV7-9	17	TRBJ1-4	NA	CASNPLTMGATNEKLFF	TGTGCCAGCAACCCATTGACGATGGGGGCAACTAATGAAAAACTGTTTTTT
few	TRBV20-1	15	TRBJ1-3	NA	CSARDLRGFGNTIYF	TGCAGTGCTAGAGATCTTCGGGGATTCGGAAACACCATATATTTT
few	TRBV6-5	14	TRBJ1-4	TRBD1	CASSSGTGPEKLFF	TGTGCCAGCAGTTCCGGGACAGGGCCTGAAAAACTGTTTTTT
few	TRBV6-5	13	TRBJ2-1	NA	CASSRNLYNEQFF	TGTGCCAGCAGCAGAAACTTATACAATGAGCAGTTCTTC
NA	TRBV19	18	TRBJ2-1	TRBD2	CASSIGAQRGPNYNEQFF	TGTGCCAGTAGTATAGGGGCCCAGCGGGGACCGAACTACAATGAGCAGTTCTTC
few	TRBV7-9	14	TRBJ2-2	TRBD2	CASSRDYPTGELFF	TGTGCCAGCAGCCGGGACTACCCGACCGGGGAGCTGTTTTTT
NA	TRBV29-1	11	TRBJ1-1	NA	CSVVLQGRAFF	TGCAGCGTTGTTCTTCAGGGCAGAGCTTTCTTT
NA	TRBV6-1	16	TRBJ2-5	NA	CASSGATSLISETQYF	TGTGCCAGCAGCGGGGCCACCTCCTTGATATCGGAGACCCAGTACTTC